This T cell receptor beta chain was recovered during a study of CD8 T cells in Susac syndrome. The authors carried out high-throughput sequencing of TCR beta. They applied it to CD8+ and CD4+ T cells obtained from blood. Reverse transcription of roughly 0.5 to 1 ug RNA was carried out with random hexamers. Multiplex immunoSEQ PCR targeted 54 Vbeta and 13 Jbeta TCR beta segments. MiXCR, applied by TCRdb to the immunoSEQ multiplex PCR reads, yields one record per CDR3 protein. The table has 150,000 to 250,000 distinct CDR3 sequences, about 95% seen once. With 3 bases clipped from V and 10 bases from J, the junction kept 2 bases outside the gene matches. The CDR3 consists of 11 residues. Per germline, CDR1 SQVTM and CDR2 ANQGSEA.

This receptor was obtained from a human donor with multiple sclerosis. This rearrangement joins TRBV29-1 to TRBJ1-1; the match to TRBD1 covers 10 bases. The sequenced material came from CD4+ T cells from PBMCs. For the CDR3, the DNA is TGCAGCGTTGAGGGACAGGGGACAGCTTTCTTT. Encoded protein: CSVEGQGTAFF.